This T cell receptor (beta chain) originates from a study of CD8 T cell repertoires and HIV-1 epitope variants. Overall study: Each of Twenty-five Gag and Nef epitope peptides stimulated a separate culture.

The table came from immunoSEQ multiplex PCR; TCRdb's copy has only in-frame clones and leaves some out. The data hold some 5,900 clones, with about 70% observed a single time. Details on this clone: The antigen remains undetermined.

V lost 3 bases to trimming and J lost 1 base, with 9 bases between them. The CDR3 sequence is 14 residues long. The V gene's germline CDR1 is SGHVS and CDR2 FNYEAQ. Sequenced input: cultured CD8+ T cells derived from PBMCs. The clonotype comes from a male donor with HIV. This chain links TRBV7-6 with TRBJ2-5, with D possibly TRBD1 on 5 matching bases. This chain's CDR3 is CASSLTAFQETQYF. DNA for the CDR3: TGTGCCAGCAGCTTGACAGCCTTCCAAGAGACCCAGTACTTC.